Listed here are 4 T cell receptor beta chains from one sample, sequenced in a study of T cell clonality in common variable immunodeficiency. The repertoire was sequenced with immunoSEQ multiplex PCR; TCRdb's copy has only in-frame clones and lacks some. The sample shows 51,000 or so clones, no singletons; the ten largest hold around 2%. Material: peripheral blood mononuclear cells. The receptor set was obtained from a person between 18 and 75 years old in good health.

This clone was recorded many times. Partial CDR3 DNA: TGCAGTGCTAGAGACCCTGGGTGGCGGGTGAGAGGCGGGAGGAATGAG. This sequence encodes CSARDPGWRVRGGRNE. The whole CDR3 sequence reads CSARDPGWRVRGGRNEQFF. The chain recombines TRBV20-1 with TRBJ2-1, with TRBD2 identical over 8 bases. The CDR3 goes on 3 residues after the read ends, and that part is filled in from the germline J gene. Trimming at V came to 0 bases and at J to 7 bases, leaving 20 bases not matched to a gene. This CDR3 has 19 amino acids. The V gene's germline CDR1 is DFQATT and CDR2 SNEGSKA (reference sequence).

Comment on this clone: Sequencing ends 3 residues short of the CDR3 end; the germline J gene provides the rest. The V call is TRBV11-2, the J call TRBJ2-7; the D is unclear. This CDR3 spans 14 amino acids. Looked up from germline, CDR1 is SGHAT and CDR2 is FQNNGV. V gave up 1 base and J gave up 3 bases, with 10 bases separating them. The CDR3 bases that were read are TGTGCCAGCAGCTTAGTTTCCCCGGTCTACGAG. It yields the protein CASSLVSPVYE. The whole CDR3 is CASSLVSPVYEQYF.

This clone was seen ten or more times. The read comes to an end 3 residues before the CDR3 does, leaving the germline J gene to fill in the end. V and J are TRBV5-1 and TRBJ1-3; tentative D call: TRBD1 (5 bases). The CDR3 is 12 amino acids. The germline V gene encodes CDR1 SGHRS and CDR2 YFSETQ. CDR3 bases read: TGCGCCAGCAGCCCTGGAACAGGCCGC. Its protein product is CASSPGTGR. The full CDR3 reads CASSPGTGRIYF.

This clone showed up many times. The CDR3 extends 3 residues past the end of the read, so its final part is completed from the germline J gene. This chain links TRBV5-1 with TRBJ2-3; TRBD2 matches 12 bases. The junction had 11 bases not matched to a gene; V was cut back by 6 bases and J by 0 bases. Germline CDR1 is SGHRS and CDR2 is YFSETQ. There are 18 residues in the CDR3. CDR3 DNA (partial): TGCGCCAGCACCCTACCGGGACTAGCGGGCTCTAGCACAGATACG. It translates to CASTLPGLAGSSTDT. The CDR3, in full, reads CASTLPGLAGSSTDTQYF.